A single sample is the source of the 8 T cell receptor beta chains below, sequenced in a study of blood T cell repertoires in COVID-19. Profiled with immunoSEQ multiplex PCR; TCRdb holds only in-frame clones, not every one. The sample has 200,000 to 250,000 clones; 75% to 90% are singletons. The sample was PBMCs or T cells enriched from blood (not recorded which). The receptors were sampled from a woman aged 30 to 39 who had recovered from COVID-19.

This clone was picked up a small number of times. This CDR3 reads CASSEAVRSVQYF. In nucleotides, the CDR3 is TGTGCCAGCAGTGAAGCGGTCAGGTCGGTGCAGTACTTC. The V call is TRBV6-1, the J call TRBJ2-7; D gene unclear. In germline, CDR1 is MNHNS, CDR2 SASEGT. V was pared by 0 bases and J by 9 bases, with 12 bases between. There are 13 residues in the CDR3.

In DNA form, the CDR3 reads TGCGCCAGCAGCCAAGTGTCCGGGACAGGAGGCCTCCACGAGCAGTACTTC. This encodes CASSQVSGTGGLHEQYF. V usage is TRBV4-1 and J usage is TRBJ2-7; 8 bases fit TRBD1. The trim removed 1 base at V and 5 bases at J, leaving 13 bases unmatched. CDR3 size: 17 residues. CDR1 and CDR2 (germline): MGHRA, YSYEKL.

V usage is TRBV7-2 and J usage is TRBJ2-3; TRBD2 agrees at 10 bases. Germline values: CDR1 SGHTA, CDR2 FQGNSA. Unmatched junction bases numbered 3, after V lost 1 base and J lost 2 bases. The CDR3 extends over 16 amino acids. The CDR3 is CASSLGLAGVTDTQYF. The CDR3 DNA reads as TGTGCCAGCAGCTTAGGGCTAGCGGGGGTCACAGATACGCAGTATTTT.

The V and J genes are TRBV2 and TRBJ1-5; TRBD1 aligns across 10 bases. Trimming took 6 bases from V and 2 from J; bases not matched to a gene: 4. CDR3 length: 15 amino acids. Looked up from germline, CDR1 is SNHLY and CDR2 is FYNNEI. The CDR3 spells CASRPGTGGNQPQHF. The CDR3 DNA reads TGTGCCAGCAGACCCGGGACAGGGGGCAATCAGCCCCAGCATTTT. Supplemented by reference TRBV2 and TRBJ1-5, the full variable domain reads EPEVTQTPSHQVTQMGQEVILRCVPISNHLYFYWYRQILGQKVEFLVSFYNNEISEKSEIFDDQFSVERPDGSNFTLKIRSTKLEDSAMYFCASRPGTGGNQPQHFGDGTRLSIL.

The V and J genes are TRBV6-5 and TRBJ1-2; 10 positions agree with TRBD1. Germline trimming cut 7 bases from V and 4 bases from J; bases unmatched to any gene: 6. The CDR3 runs to 14 residues. Per germline, CDR1 MNHEY and CDR2 SVGAGI. CDR3 sequence: CASTRTGGSYGYTF. Written as DNA, the CDR3 is TGTGCCAGCACCCGGACAGGGGGAAGCTATGGCTACACCTTC.

The CDR3, as DNA: TGTGCCTGGAAGGACAGGGCAGGTGGCTACACCTTC. Translating gives CAWKDRAGGYTF. The chain is built from TRBV30 and TRBJ1-2; 8 bases align to TRBD1. After removal of 4 bases from V and 7 bases from J, the junction contained 5 bases not matched to a gene. The germline CDR1 and CDR2 sequences are GTSNPN and SVGIG (reference sequence). There are 12 residues in the CDR3.

The CDR3 here is CASTPGGLAGTGELFF. DNA of the CDR3: TGTGCCAGCACCCCAGGGGGATTAGCGGGAACCGGGGAGCTGTTTTTT. V is TRBV7-8 and J is TRBJ2-2, with D perhaps TRBD2 (8 bases). Germline lookup yields CDR1 SGHVS and CDR2 FQNEAQ. The CDR3 runs 16 residues. Trimming stripped 7 bases from V and 5 bases from J, with 20 bases between.

The gene calls are TRBV5-6 and TRBJ2-1, with D maybe TRBD2 (6 bases). V was cut by 2 bases and J by 6 bases, with 18 bases left in between. Germline lookup yields CDR1 SGHDT and CDR2 YYEEEE. CDR3 size: 16 residues. CDR3 residues: CASSFPGVNRANEQFF. CDR3 DNA sequence: TGTGCCAGCAGCTTCCCGGGGGTAAATAGGGCCAATGAGCAGTTCTTC.